This T cell receptor beta chain is from a study of cytomegalovirus exposure and HLA in healthy donors. In the case of this clone: What it binds is unknown.

Study-wide points: The listing of 150 to 200 TCR beta chains classed them as cytomegalovirus-associated.

Trimming at V came to 6 bases and at J to 0 bases, leaving 12 bases not matched to a gene. Germline V gene sequence: CDR1 SGHAT, CDR2 FQDESV (reference sequence). The CDR3 consists of 18 residues. Sequenced by immunoSEQ multiplex PCR; TCRdb stores in-frame clones only, minus some. The sample shows about 140,000 clones, 70% to 85% of them seen only once. The sequence came from a man aged 30 to 39 in good health and CMV-seropositive. The rearrangement uses TRBV11-1 and TRBJ2-7; TRBD2 matches at 12 bases. Sequenced sample: PBMCs. The CDR3 sequence: CASSFRTSGVPFSYEQYF. In nucleotides, the CDR3 is TGTGCCAGCAGTTTCCGGACTAGCGGGGTCCCATTCTCCTACGAGCAGTACTTC.